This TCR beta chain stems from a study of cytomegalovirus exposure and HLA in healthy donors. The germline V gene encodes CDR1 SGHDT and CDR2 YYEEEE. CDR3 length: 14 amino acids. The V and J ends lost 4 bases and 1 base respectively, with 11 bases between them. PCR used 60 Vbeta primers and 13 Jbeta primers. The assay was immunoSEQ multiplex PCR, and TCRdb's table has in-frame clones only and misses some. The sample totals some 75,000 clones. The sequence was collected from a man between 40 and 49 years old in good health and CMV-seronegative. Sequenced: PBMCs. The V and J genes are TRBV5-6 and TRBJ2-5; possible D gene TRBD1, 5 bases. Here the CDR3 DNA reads TGTGCCAGCAGCCAAGGACACTTCCAAGAGACCCAGTACTTC. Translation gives CASSQGHFQETQYF.